The entry below gives a single TCR beta chain sequence along with its context. V lost 5 bases to trimming and J lost 0 bases; unmatched junction nucleotides: 7. CDR1 is SGHKS and CDR2 is YYEKEE in the germline V gene (reference sequence). The CDR3 has 16 amino acids. The record originates from a study of cytomegalovirus exposure and HLA in healthy donors. Overall study context: Among fewer than 500 genotyped donors, roughly 80% fell in the Caucasian-associated ancestry cluster.

The PCR used 60 Vbeta and 13 Jbeta primers. The table came from immunoSEQ multiplex PCR; TCRdb's copy has only in-frame clones and leaves some out. The sample includes 150,000 to 200,000 clones, around four fifths seen only once; the top ten take 9.7%. The specimen sequenced was PBMCs. The clonotype comes from a man between 18 and 35 years old in good health and CMV-seropositive. The chain joins TRBV5-5 to TRBJ2-2; 7 positions agree with TRBD1. This CDR3 is CASSLPGQTNTGELFF. CDR3 in DNA: TGTGCCAGCAGTCTCCCGGGACAGACGAACACCGGGGAGCTGTTTTTT.